This T cell receptor beta chain came from a study of OX40 agonist ivuxolimab in advanced cancers. Across the study: Earlier treatment with anti-PD-1, anti-PD-L1 or anti-CTLA-4 was permitted, and 30% to 40% had received some.

Produced via immunoSEQ multiplex PCR; TCRdb's table is partial and in-frame only. The table lists about 60,000 clones, approximately 80% of them singletons, with 1.9% in the top ten. Samples were taken at baseline and on day 1 of cycles 4 and 7. Specimen: CD4+ or CD8+ T cells sorted from blood, collected in a trial of the OX40 agonist ivuxolimab. The receptor was isolated from an adult with an advanced solid tumor such as melanoma, head and neck, liver or kidney cancer.

The CDR3 sequence: CASSLVGRSTEAFF. In nucleotides, the CDR3 is TGTGCCAGCAGCTTGGTAGGTCGGAGCACTGAAGCTTTCTTT. The rearrangement links TRBV5-5 to TRBJ1-1, with D unresolved. V was shortened by 0 bases and J by 4 bases, with 10 bases between the two germline ends. The CDR3 has 14 residues. CDR1 SGHKS and CDR2 YYEKEE come from the germline V gene (reference sequence).